The 24 T cell receptor beta chains below come from one sample, sequenced in a study of regulatory T cells in long-lasting Graves disease. Both iRepertoire HTBI primers and Arm-PCR of CDR3 regions were used to build the TCR beta libraries. Using its own MiXCR run on the multiplex PCR reads, TCRdb lists one record per CDR3 protein. The sample holds 400,000 to 650,000 distinct CDR3 sequences, roughly 16% seen once. Time point specified: newly diagnosed GD, antithyroid drugs for less than 3 months. Researchers made the TCR library from RNA that was extracted from PBMCs. Another study also made use of these data, one on T cells in Graves' hyperthyroidism and ophthalmopathy.

The sequenced sample was peripheral blood mononuclear cells (PBMCs), obtained at new diagnosis, from a patient treated with antithyroid drugs. The receptors were sampled from a woman aged 35 to 59 with Graves disease.

This clonotype was seen ten or more times. The DNA for the CDR3 is TGTGCCAGCAGCCAAGTGGGGGCCAAAAACATTCAGTACTTC. Amino acids: CASSQVGAKNIQYF. The chain carries TRBV3-1 and TRBJ2-4; D not certain. The CDR3 consists of 14 residues. The germline V gene encodes CDR1 LGHDT and CDR2 YNNKEL (reference sequence). V lost 1 base and J 1 base, leaving 5 bases between the germline ends.

The chain has TRBV6-1 and TRBJ1-4; TRBD1 is a possible D gene (5 bases). There are 13 residues in the CDR3. V was shortened by 8 bases and J by 8 bases, with 15 bases between the two germline ends. The germline V gene has CDR1 MNHNS and CDR2 SASEGT. CDR3 loop: CASARRVEEKLFF. DNA of the CDR3: TGTGCCAGCGCCCGCAGGGTGGAAGAAAAACTGTTTTTT.

The genes are TRBV12-3 or TRBV12-4 and TRBJ1-3, with a possible D match to TRBD1 (5 bases). The ends were cut back, 3 bases at V and 0 bases at J, with 9 bases in the middle. The CDR3 runs to 15 residues. The CDR3 sequence: CASSLGLDSGNTIYF. The DNA of the CDR3 is TGTGCCAGCAGTTTGGGGCTCGACTCTGGAAACACCATATATTTT.

This clonotype has ten or more counts. The chain combines TRBV11-1 with TRBJ2-1, with D perhaps assigned TRBD1 or TRBD2 (5 bases each). The CDR3 is 17 residues long. Trimming pared 7 bases from V and 1 base from J, leaving 20 bases between. Germline V gene data show CDR1 as SGHAT and CDR2 as FQDESV (reference sequence). The DNA of the CDR3 is TGTGCCAGCACCCCATTCCTCAGGGAGTGGTCCTACAATGAGCAGTTCTTC. Its protein is CASTPFLREWSYNEQFF.

In this sample, this clonotype turned up many times. This chain links TRBV2 with TRBJ1-1; D unresolved. The CDR3 has 13 residues. CDR1 is SNHLY, CDR2 FYNNEI, per germline. With 1 base removed from V and 0 bases from J, the gap between germline ends came to 3 bases. CDR3 in DNA: TGTGCCAGCAGTGAAGGGGTGAACACTGAAGCTTTCTTT. It yields the protein CASSEGVNTEAFF.

The chain employs TRBV5-1 and TRBJ2-4, with 7 positions matching TRBD2. V gave up 6 bases and J gave up 2 bases; unmatched junction bases: 8. The CDR3 runs 15 residues. Germline CDR1 and CDR2: SGHRS and YFSETQ. DNA for the CDR3: TGCGCCAGCACTCCTTCGGGGGGATCCAAAAACATTCAGTACTTC. It specifies CASTPSGGSKNIQYF.

This clonotype was counted ten times or more. The chain recombines TRBV2 with TRBJ1-1, with D possibly matching TRBD1 (6 bases). The ends were cut back, 5 bases at V and 0 bases at J, with 10 bases in the middle. Germline-derived CDR1 and CDR2 are SNHLY and FYNNEI. The CDR3 length is 14 residues. The CDR3 region is CASSTTGLNTEAFF. The CDR3 DNA reads TGTGCCAGCAGTACGACAGGTTTGAACACTGAAGCTTTCTTT. Based on the CDR3 plus reference TRBV2 and TRBJ1-1, the full variable domain is EPEVTQTPSHQVTQMGQEVILRCVPISNHLYFYWYRQILGQKVEFLVSFYNNEISEKSEIFDDQFSVERPDGSNFTLKIRSTKLEDSAMYFCASSTTGLNTEAFFGQGTRLTVV.

The table lists this clonotype with a few counts. This sequence joins TRBV3-1 and TRBJ2-1; tentatively, D is TRBD1 or TRBD2 (5 bases each). Looked up from germline, CDR1 is LGHDT and CDR2 is YNNKEL (reference sequence). The CDR3 is made up of 17 amino acids. The V gene lost 4 bases and the J gene lost 2 bases, with 18 bases spanning the gap. Here the CDR3 DNA reads TGTGCCAGCAGCCTTTTCCCAACCGGGGCTGCCTACAATGAGCAGTTCTTC. As protein: CASSLFPTGAAYNEQFF.

This clonotype was seen many times. The chain couples TRBV10-3 to TRBJ1-1, with 8 bases aligning to TRBD1. From germline, CDR1 is ENHRY and CDR2 SYGVKD. J was trimmed by 7 bases and V by 6 bases; bases with no gene match: 7. The CDR3 has 13 residues. CDR3 loop: CAIRDREEGEAFF. The CDR3 DNA reads as TGTGCCATCAGGGACAGGGAGGAGGGTGAAGCTTTCTTT.

In this sample, this clonotype turned up a few times. This chain links TRBV15 with TRBJ2-3, with D perhaps TRBD1 or TRBD2 (5 bases each). Germline-derived CDR1 and CDR2 are LNHNV and YYDKDF (reference sequence). This CDR3 region has 15 residues. Trimming removed 3 bases from V and 2 bases from J, with 12 bases in between. The CDR3: CATSSRDRYTDTQYF. CDR3 nucleotide sequence: TGTGCCACCAGCAGCCGGGACCGTTACACAGATACGCAGTATTTT.

This clonotype was found a few times. The chain is built from TRBV12-3 or TRBV12-4 and TRBJ2-5; D gene ambiguous. The V end was cut by 6 bases, the J end by 2 bases, with 16 bases between. This CDR3 is 15 amino acids long. The CDR3: CASSPSTNRQETQYF. The CDR3, as DNA: TGTGCCAGCAGCCCTTCGACAAATCGACAAGAGACCCAGTACTTC.

This clonotype was counted many times. The rearrangement uses TRBV6-2 or TRBV6-3 and TRBJ1-1; weak D call: TRBD1 (6 bases). CDR1 MNHEY and CDR2 SVGEGT come from the germline V gene. The V and J ends lost 5 bases and 3 bases respectively, with 10 bases between them. The CDR3 consists of 13 residues. The CDR3 reads CASSVQGYTEAFF. The CDR3 nucleotides read TGTGCCAGCAGTGTACAGGGATACACTGAAGCTTTCTTT.

This clonotype was observed a few times. V gene TRBV5-1 combines with J gene TRBJ1-2, with unresolved D. The V gene's germline CDR1 is SGHRS and CDR2 YFSETQ. V shed 0 bases and J shed 1 base, with 4 bases lying between them. This CDR3 spans 13 amino acids. The chain's CDR3 is CASSLDNNYGYTF. In DNA form, the CDR3 reads TGCGCCAGCAGCTTGGACAATAACTATGGCTACACCTTC.

With respect to this clonotype: One junction end disagrees with the germline gene, perhaps due to a read error. The chain couples TRBV14 to TRBJ1-2; 10 positions agree with TRBD1. This CDR3 spans 17 amino acids. The germline gives CDR1 SGHDN, CDR2 FVKESK. The CDR3 protein is CASSLVDRGSYNYDYTF. CDR3 nucleotide sequence: TGTGCCAGCAGCCTAGTGGACAGGGGGTCCTATAACTATGACTACACCTTC.

The rearrangement links TRBV15 to TRBJ2-7; D not resolved. V gave up 3 bases and J gave up 3 bases, with 9 bases separating them. The CDR3 is 13 amino acids. Germline CDR1 reads LNHNV; CDR2 reads YYDKDF (reference sequence). The CDR3 loop reads CATSSGSGYEQYF. The CDR3 DNA follows: TGTGCCACCAGCAGTGGGTCGGGCTACGAGCAGTACTTC.

The V call is TRBV6-1, the J call TRBJ1-5, with D perhaps matching TRBD1 (6 bases). Trimming cost V 5 bases and J 5 bases, with 10 bases left between them. Germline V gives CDR1 MNHNS, CDR2 SASEGT. CDR3 length equals 13 residues. DNA for the CDR3: TGTGCCAGCAGTACAGGGAATTATCAGCCCCAGCATTTT. This encodes CASSTGNYQPQHF.

The chain uses TRBV10-3 and TRBJ1-1; perhaps TRBD1 as D (6 bases). V was clipped by 10 bases and J by 1 base, with 16 bases between them. The CDR3 consists of 14 residues. From germline, CDR1 is ENHRY and CDR2 SYGVKD. The CDR3 region is CASQSEQGNTEAFF. For the CDR3, the DNA is TGTGCCAGCCAATCGGAACAGGGGAACACTGAAGCTTTCTTT.

The chain uses TRBV5-1 and TRBJ2-7; the match to TRBD1 covers 7 bases. Trimming at V came to 4 bases and at J to 3 bases, leaving 7 bases not matched to a gene. The CDR3 runs 14 residues. CDR1 and CDR2 from the germline V gene are SGHRS and YFSETQ. CDR3 DNA: TGCGCCAGCAGCAACAGGGGACAGATCTACGAGCAGTACTTC. Translation: CASSNRGQIYEQYF.

There are a few counts of this clonotype. The rearrangement joins TRBV12-3 or TRBV12-4 to TRBJ1-5; D ambiguous. V was clipped by 6 bases and J by 0 bases, with 6 bases between them. The CDR3 extends over 13 amino acids. Written as DNA, the CDR3 is TGTGCCAGCAGGGCTTATAGCAATCAGCCCCAGCATTTT. Translation gives CASRAYSNQPQHF.

Remarks on this clonotype: The junction departs from germline at one end; a sequencing error may be responsible. The chain recombines TRBV7-3 with TRBJ2-4; 7 bases fit TRBD2. The CDR3 consists of 16 residues. Per the germline V gene, CDR1 is SGHTA and CDR2 is FQGTGA. The chain's CDR3 is CASSITGGLAKNIQYF. The CDR3 DNA is TGTGCCAGCAGCATAACGGGGGGACTAGCCAAAAACATTCAGTACTTC.

This clonotype was detected ten times or more. This sequence joins TRBV6-2 or TRBV6-3 and TRBJ2-1; D not resolved. The CDR3 sequence is 14 residues long. Between the trimmed V and J ends, which lost 2 bases and 2 bases, there was a span of 7 bases. The germline gives CDR1 MNHEY, CDR2 SVGEGT. CDR3 sequence: CASSYQVAYNEQFF. The CDR3 DNA reads as TGTGCCAGCAGTTACCAGGTGGCCTACAATGAGCAGTTCTTC.

This chain connects TRBV27 to TRBJ2-2; D not certain. The CDR3 has 14 residues. Germline loops: CDR1 MNHEY, CDR2 SMNVEV (reference sequence). V was pared by 8 bases and J by 2 bases, with 12 bases between. The CDR3 spells CASHGRINTGELFF. CDR3 sequence (DNA): TGTGCCAGCCATGGGCGGATCAACACCGGGGAGCTGTTTTTT.

Many counts were recorded for this clonotype. CDR3: CASSSRTSGANVLTF. The DNA for the CDR3 is TGTGCCAGCAGCTCGCGGACCTCTGGGGCCAACGTCCTGACTTTC. This sequence joins TRBV11-2 and TRBJ2-6, with D uncertain. The CDR3 contains 15 residues. Trimming pared 4 bases from V and 0 bases from J, leaving 7 bases between. Germline assignment: CDR1 SGHAT and CDR2 FQNNGV.

In this sample, this clonotype turned up many times. The J gene is TRBJ2-4, the V gene TRBV5-6; 8 bases are shared with TRBD1. This CDR3 comprises 16 residues. Germline V gene sequence: CDR1 SGHDT, CDR2 YYEEEE. The junction had 6 bases not matched to a gene; V was cut back by 4 bases and J by 0 bases. The CDR3 spells CASSPGQGLAKNIQYF. The CDR3 DNA follows: TGTGCCAGCAGCCCTGGACAGGGACTAGCCAAAAACATTCAGTACTTC.